The entry below describes one T cell receptor beta chain. Its cognate antigen is unknown. The sample belongs to a study of T cell repertoires in cytomegalovirus infection. Study outcomes and limitations: HLA-C-restricted TCR beta clonotypes specific for CMV led the ex vivo response.

TCRdb reprocessed the reads with MiXCR, giving one entry per CDR3 protein. In the table there are fewer than 900,000 distinct CDR3 sequences, under 35% of which are singletons. The length of the CDR3 is 15 residues. V dropped 0 bases and J dropped 6; count of bases not matched to a gene: 4. CDR1 and CDR2 from the germline V gene are LGHNA and YSLEER. This clonotype originated in a human donor in good health (CMV status not recorded). Some clones in this sample may be carry-over from other donors' samples. The V gene is TRBV4-3, the J gene TRBJ1-5, with 8 bases matching TRBD1. The specimen was cultured CD8+ T cells from PBMCs, collected from culture after CMV antigen stimulation. CDR3 in amino acids: CASSQDRGRGQPQHF. The CDR3 DNA reads TGCGCCAGCAGCCAAGACAGGGGGCGAGGTCAGCCCCAGCATTTT.